What follows is one T cell receptor (beta chain) and its context. No antigen is known for it. Inclusion characteristics of ophthalmopathy patients comprised a Clinical Activity Score of at least 3, a NOSPECS grade of at least 4, and duration under 3 months. Exclusion of patients followed from uncontrolled infection, other autoimmune disease, pregnancy or lactation. From approximately 9.3 ml of fresh peripheral blood, PBMCs were isolated. This sample is part of a study of T cells in Graves' hyperthyroidism and ophthalmopathy. General observations from the study: Ophthalmopathy was identified by the model a median about 6.8 months ahead of onset.

TCR beta CDR3 sequences were amplified from RNA transcripts. In the first-round RT-PCR of the TCR CDR3, the HTBI primer set was used. TCRdb reanalysed the multiplex PCR reads using MiXCR and keeps one entry per CDR3 protein. The sample carries roughly 400,000 distinct CDR3 sequences, around an eighth recorded once. The receptor was isolated from a man aged 50 to 60 with Graves' ophthalmopathy. Sequencing input: blood.

CDR3 sequence reads: CATSRVPGDQETQYF. The CDR3 nucleotides are TGTGCCACCAGCAGAGTTCCGGGAGACCAAGAGACCCAGTACTTC. The chain links TRBV15 to TRBJ2-5, with a possible D match to TRBD2 (6 bases). The ends were cut back, 1 base at V and 0 bases at J, with 9 bases in the middle. The CDR3 is 15 residues long. CDR1 and CDR2 (germline): LNHNV, YYDKDF (reference sequence).